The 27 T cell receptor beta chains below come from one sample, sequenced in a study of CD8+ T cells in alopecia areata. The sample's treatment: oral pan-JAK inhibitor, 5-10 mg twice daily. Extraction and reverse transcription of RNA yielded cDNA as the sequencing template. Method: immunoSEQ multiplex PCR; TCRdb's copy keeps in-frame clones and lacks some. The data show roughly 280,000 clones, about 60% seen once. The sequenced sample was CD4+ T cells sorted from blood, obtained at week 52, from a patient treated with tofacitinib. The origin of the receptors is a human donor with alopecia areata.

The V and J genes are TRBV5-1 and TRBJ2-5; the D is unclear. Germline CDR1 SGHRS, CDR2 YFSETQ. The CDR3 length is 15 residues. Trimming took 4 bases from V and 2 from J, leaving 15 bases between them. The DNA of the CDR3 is TGCGCCAGCAGCCTAACCGACACTTTTCAAGAGACCCAGTACTTC. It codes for CASSLTDTFQETQYF. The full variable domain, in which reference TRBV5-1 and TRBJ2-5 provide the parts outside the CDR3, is KAGVTQTPRYLIKTRGQQVTLSCSPISGHRSVSWYQQTPGQGLQFLFEYFSETQRNKGNFPGRFSGRQFSNSRSEMNVSTLELGDSALYLCASSLTDTFQETQYFGPGTRLLVL.

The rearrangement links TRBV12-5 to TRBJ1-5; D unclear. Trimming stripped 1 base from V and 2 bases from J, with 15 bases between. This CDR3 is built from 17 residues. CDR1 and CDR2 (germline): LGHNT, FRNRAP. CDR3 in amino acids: CASGLAPGVRGNQPQHF. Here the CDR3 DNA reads TGTGCTAGTGGTTTGGCCCCCGGGGTGAGGGGCAATCAGCCCCAGCATTTT.

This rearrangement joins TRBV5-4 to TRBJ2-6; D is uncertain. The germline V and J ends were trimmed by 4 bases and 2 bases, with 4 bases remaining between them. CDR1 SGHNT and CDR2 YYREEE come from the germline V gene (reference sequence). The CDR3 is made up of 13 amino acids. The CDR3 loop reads CASSMPGANVLTF. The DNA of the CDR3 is TGTGCCAGCAGCATGCCTGGGGCCAACGTCCTGACTTTC. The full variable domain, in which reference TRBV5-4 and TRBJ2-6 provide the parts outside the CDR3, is ETGVTQSPTHLIKTRGQQVTLRCSSQSGHNTVSWYQQALGQGPQFIFQYYREEENGRGNFPPRFSGLQFPNYSSELNVNALELDDSALYLCASSMPGANVLTFGAGSRLTVL.

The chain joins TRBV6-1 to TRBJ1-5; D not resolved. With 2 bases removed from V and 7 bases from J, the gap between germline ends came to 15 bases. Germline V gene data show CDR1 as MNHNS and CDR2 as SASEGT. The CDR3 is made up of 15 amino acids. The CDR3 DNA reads TGTGCCAGCAGTGAACTCGGGAGGGCTGGGCAGCCCCAGCATTTT. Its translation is CASSELGRAGQPQHF.

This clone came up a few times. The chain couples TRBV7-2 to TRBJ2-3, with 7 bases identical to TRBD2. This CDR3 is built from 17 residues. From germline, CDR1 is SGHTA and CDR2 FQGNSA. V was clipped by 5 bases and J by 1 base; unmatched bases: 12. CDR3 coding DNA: TGTGCCAGCAGCCTCCGGGAAGGGGCGGGGGGCACAGATACGCAGTATTTT. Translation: CASSLREGAGGTDTQYF.

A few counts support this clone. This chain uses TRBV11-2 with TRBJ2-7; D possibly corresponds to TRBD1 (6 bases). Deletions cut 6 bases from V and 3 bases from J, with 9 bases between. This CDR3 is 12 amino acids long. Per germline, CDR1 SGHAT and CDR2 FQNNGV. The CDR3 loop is CASRSDSYEQYF. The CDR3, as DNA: TGTGCCAGCAGATCGGACAGCTACGAGCAGTACTTC.

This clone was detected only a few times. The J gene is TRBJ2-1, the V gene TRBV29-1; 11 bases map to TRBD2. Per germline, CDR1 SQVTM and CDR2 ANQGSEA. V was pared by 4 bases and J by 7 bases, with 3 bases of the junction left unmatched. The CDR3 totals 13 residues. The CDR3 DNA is TGCAGCGTTGGGTCTAGCGGGGGGAATGAGCAGTTCTTC. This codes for CSVGSSGGNEQFF.

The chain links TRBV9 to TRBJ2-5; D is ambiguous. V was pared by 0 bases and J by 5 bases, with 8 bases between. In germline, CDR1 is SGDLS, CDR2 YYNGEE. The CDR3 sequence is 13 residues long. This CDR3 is CASSVEGSETQYF. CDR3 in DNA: TGTGCCAGCAGCGTAGAGGGCAGCGAGACCCAGTACTTC.

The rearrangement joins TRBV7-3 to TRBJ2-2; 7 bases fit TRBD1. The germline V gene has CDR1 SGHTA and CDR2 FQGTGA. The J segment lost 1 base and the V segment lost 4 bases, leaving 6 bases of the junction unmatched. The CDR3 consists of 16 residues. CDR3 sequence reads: CASSSYRGRNTGELFF. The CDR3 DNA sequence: TGTGCCAGCAGCTCCTACAGGGGTAGGAACACCGGGGAGCTGTTTTTT.

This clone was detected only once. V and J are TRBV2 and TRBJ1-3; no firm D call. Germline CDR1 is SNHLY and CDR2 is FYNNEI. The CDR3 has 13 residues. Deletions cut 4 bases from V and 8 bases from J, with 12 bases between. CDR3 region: CASSVQFGDTIYF. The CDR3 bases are TGTGCCAGCAGTGTCCAGTTTGGGGACACCATATATTTT.

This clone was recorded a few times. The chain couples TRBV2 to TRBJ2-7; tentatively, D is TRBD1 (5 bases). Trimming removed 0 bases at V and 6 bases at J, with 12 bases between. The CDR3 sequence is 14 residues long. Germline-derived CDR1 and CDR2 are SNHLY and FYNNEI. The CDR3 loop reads CASSEARQGSEQYF. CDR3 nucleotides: TGTGCCAGCAGTGAAGCGCGGCAGGGCAGCGAGCAGTACTTC.

CDR3 loop: CAWSKGNSVNQPQHF. The CDR3 nucleotides read TGTGCCTGGAGTAAGGGTAATAGTGTCAATCAGCCCCAGCATTTT. The chain uses TRBV30 and TRBJ1-5; no definite D call. This CDR3 is 15 amino acids long. Germline V gene lookup returns CDR1 GTSNPN and CDR2 SVGIG (reference sequence). The V gene lost 2 bases and the J gene lost 3 bases, with 14 bases spanning the gap. Together with reference TRBV30 and TRBJ1-5, the CDR3 gives the full variable domain: SQTIHQWPATLVQPVGSPLSLECTVEGTSNPNLYWYRQAAGRGLQLLFYSVGIGQISSEVPQNLSASRPQDRQFILSSKKLLLSDSGFYLCAWSKGNSVNQPQHFGDGTRLSIL.

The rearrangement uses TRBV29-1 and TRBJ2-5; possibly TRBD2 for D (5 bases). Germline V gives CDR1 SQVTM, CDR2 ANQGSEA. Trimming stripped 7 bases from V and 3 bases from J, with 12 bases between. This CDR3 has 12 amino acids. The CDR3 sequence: CSGRAGEETQYF. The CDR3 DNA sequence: TGCAGCGGGCGGGCCGGAGAAGAGACCCAGTACTTC. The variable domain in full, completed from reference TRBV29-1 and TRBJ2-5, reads SAVISQKPSRDICQRGTSLTIQCQVDSQVTMMFWYRQQPGQSLTLIATANQGSEATYESGFVIDKFPISRPNLTFSTLTVSNMSPEDSSIYLCSGRAGEETQYFGPGTRLLVL.

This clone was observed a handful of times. The CDR3 nucleotides read TGTGCCAGCTCACTGAAAACGACAGGGACGACTGAAGCTTTCTTT. It translates to CASSLKTTGTTEAFF. The V and J genes are TRBV18 and TRBJ1-1, with 7 bases matching TRBD1. In germline, CDR1 is KGHSH, CDR2 LQKENI. The CDR3 is made up of 15 amino acids. V trimming: 4 bases; J trimming: 5 bases; junction bases outside the gene matches: 10. Using reference TRBV18 and TRBJ1-1 for the parts outside the CDR3, the full variable domain is NAGVMQNPRHLVRRRGQEARLRCSPMKGHSHVYWYRQLPEEGLKFMVYLQKENIIDESGMPKERFSAEFPKEGPSILRIQQVVRGDSAAYFCASSLKTTGTTEAFFGQGTRLTVV.

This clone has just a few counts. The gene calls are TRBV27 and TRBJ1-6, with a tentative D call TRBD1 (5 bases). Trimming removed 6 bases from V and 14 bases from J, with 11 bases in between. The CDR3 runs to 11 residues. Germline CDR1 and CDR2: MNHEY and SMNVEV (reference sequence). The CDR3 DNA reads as TGTGCCAGCAGGACAGCCGCCTCCCTCCACTTT. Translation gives CASRTAASLHF.

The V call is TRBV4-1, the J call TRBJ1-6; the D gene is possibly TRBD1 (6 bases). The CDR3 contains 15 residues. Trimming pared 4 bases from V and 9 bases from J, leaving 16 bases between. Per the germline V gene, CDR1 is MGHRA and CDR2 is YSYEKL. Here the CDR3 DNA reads TGCGCCAGCAGCCCTTCTTCTCCCAGGGGTTCACCCCTCCACTTT. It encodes CASSPSSPRGSPLHF.

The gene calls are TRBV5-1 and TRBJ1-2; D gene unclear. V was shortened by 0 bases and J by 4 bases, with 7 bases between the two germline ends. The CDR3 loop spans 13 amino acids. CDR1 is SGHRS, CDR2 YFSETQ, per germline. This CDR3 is CASSLGQPYGYTF. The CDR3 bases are TGCGCCAGCAGCTTGGGGCAGCCCTATGGCTACACCTTC.

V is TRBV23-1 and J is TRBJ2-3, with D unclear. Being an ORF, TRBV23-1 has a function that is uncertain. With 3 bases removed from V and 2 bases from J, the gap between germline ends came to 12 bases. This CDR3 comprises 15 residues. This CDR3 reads CASSQPIPHTDTQYF. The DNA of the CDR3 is TGCGCCAGCAGTCAGCCCATTCCCCACACAGATACGCAGTATTTT.

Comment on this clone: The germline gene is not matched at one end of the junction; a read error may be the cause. The CDR3 DNA sequence: TGCAGCGTCGAAGGGGCTTACTCTGGAAACACCATATATTTT. Its translation is CSVEGAYSGNTIYF. The rearrangement uses TRBV29-1 and TRBJ1-3, with D possibly TRBD1 on 5 matching bases. This CDR3 has 14 amino acids. Germline V gene sequence: CDR1 SQVTM, CDR2 ANQGSEA.

CDR3 DNA sequence: TGTGCCAGCAGCTTATTAGATTTATCCTACGAGCAGTACTTC. This encodes CASSLLDLSYEQYF. The chain combines TRBV7-2 with TRBJ2-7; D uncertain. Trimming took off 2 bases at V and 1 base at J, with 9 bases between the two ends. The CDR3 spans 14 residues. Germline CDR1 reads SGHTA; CDR2 reads FQGNSA. Supplemented by reference TRBV7-2 and TRBJ2-7, the full variable domain reads GAGVSQSPSNKVTEKGKDVELRCDPISGHTALYWYRQSLGQGLEFLIYFQGNSAPDKSGLPSDRFSAERTGGSVSTLTIQRTQQEDSAVYLCASSLLDLSYEQYFGPGTRLTVT.

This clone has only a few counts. The CDR3 DNA sequence: TGTGCCAGTAGAAACAGGGGTGGCGACGAGCAGTACTTC. Translation: CASRNRGGDEQYF. This chain links TRBV19 with TRBJ2-7; 7 nucleotides line up with TRBD1. The ends lost 6 bases at V and 5 bases at J; junction bases unmatched: 7. Germline V gene sequence: CDR1 LNHDA, CDR2 SQIVND (reference sequence). The CDR3 runs 13 residues.

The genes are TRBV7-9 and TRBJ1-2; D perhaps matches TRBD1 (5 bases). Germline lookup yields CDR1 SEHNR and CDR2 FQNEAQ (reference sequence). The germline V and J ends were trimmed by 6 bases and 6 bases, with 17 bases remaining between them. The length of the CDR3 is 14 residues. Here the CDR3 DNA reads TGTGCCAGCAGTGACCATTGGGGGAGAGATGGCTACACCTTC. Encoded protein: CASSDHWGRDGYTF.

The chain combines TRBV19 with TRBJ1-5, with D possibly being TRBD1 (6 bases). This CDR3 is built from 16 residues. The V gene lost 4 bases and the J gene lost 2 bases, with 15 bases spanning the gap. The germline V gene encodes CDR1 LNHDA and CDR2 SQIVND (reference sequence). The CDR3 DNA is TGTGCCAGTAGTACCGACAGGTTAGCTGGCAATCAGCCCCAGCATTTT. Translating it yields CASSTDRLAGNQPQHF.

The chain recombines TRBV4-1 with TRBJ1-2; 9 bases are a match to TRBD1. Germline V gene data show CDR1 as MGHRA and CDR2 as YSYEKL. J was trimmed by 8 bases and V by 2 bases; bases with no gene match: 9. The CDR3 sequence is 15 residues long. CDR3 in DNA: TGCGCCAGCAGCCAATCCGGGACAGGGAGATACGGCTACACCTTC. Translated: CASSQSGTGRYGYTF.

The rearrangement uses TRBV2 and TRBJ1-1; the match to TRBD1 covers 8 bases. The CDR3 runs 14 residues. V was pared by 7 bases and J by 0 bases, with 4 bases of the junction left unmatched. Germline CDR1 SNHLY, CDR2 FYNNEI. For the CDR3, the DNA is TGTGCCAGCAACTCAGGGGGCTTGAACACTGAAGCTTTCTTT. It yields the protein CASNSGGLNTEAFF.

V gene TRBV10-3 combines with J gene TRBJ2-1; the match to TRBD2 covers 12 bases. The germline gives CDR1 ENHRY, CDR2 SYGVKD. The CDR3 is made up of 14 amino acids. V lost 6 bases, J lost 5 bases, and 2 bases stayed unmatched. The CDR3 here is CAIRTSGSNNEQFF. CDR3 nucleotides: TGTGCCATCAGGACTAGCGGGAGCAACAATGAGCAGTTCTTC.

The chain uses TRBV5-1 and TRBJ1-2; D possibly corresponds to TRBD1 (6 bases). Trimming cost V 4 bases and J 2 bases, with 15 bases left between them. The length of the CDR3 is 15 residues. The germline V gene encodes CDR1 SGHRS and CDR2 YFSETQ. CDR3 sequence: CASSSGAGTNYGYTF. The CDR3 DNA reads TGCGCCAGCAGCAGTGGGGCAGGGACAAACTATGGCTACACCTTC.